The present T cell receptor (beta chain) was sequenced within a study of blood T cell repertoires in COVID-19 (dated by TCRdb to the early 2020s). Concerning the study at large: Samples covering the acute and convalescent phases of COVID-19 were provided by collaborators in the United States, Italy and Spain. Where available, HLA class I and class II types were obtained from metadata supplied by the sample provider rather than from assay-based typing. The dataset comprised deeply sampled blood TCRbeta repertoires from subjects exposed to, actively infected with, or recovered from COVID-19. Sample metadata almost always included a de-identified subject ID, COVID-19 status, age in years and sex. The samples were drawn from two sources: the first 160 participants of the ongoing ImmuneRACE study, and about 1,300 subjects contributed by 6 global collaborators. The prospective study material was composed of cDNA or gDNA derived from T cells, B-cell-depleted T cells, or PBMCs. The repertoires were released in a freely available public database meant as a resource for research on the immune response to SARS-CoV-2. Overall results and qualifications from the work: The quantity of clinical and demographic metadata differed by source and by participant and was supplied without curation.

To note about this clone: The clone's antigen remains unknown. The record has no base qualities; no much larger clone is one base away.

At the junction V is shortened by 6 bases and J by 8 bases, with 13 bases in between. The germline V gene (reference sequence) gives CDR1 as MNHNY and CDR2 as SVGAGI. Inclusive of the bounding cysteine and phenylalanine, the CDR3 is 12 residues long. Of all the DNA, just the CDR3 is kept, 36 bases in frame from base 1. The collaborating institutions used their own protocols to collect whole blood in K2EDTA tubes. Collaborator samples were shipped for TCRbeta analysis as frozen whole blood, isolated PBMCs, or DNA extracted from either sample type. TCRbeta CDR3 regions were amplified from genomic DNA using the immunoSEQ Assay, a bias-controlled multiplex PCR. Regarding the original processing steps: Nucleated cell counts per sample were estimated from amplification of reference gene primers within the assay. To quantify the absolute abundance of each unique TCRbeta CDR3 rearrangement, sequence reads were collapsed and filtered. Productive Simpson clonality was computed per sample as the square root of Simpson's diversity index over productive rearrangements. In its TCRdb copy, this immuneACCESS table keeps in-frame sequences only and misses some clones. Where compared with another copy, unresolved V genes explain less than half of these, and the others have no known cause. V and J calls and clone size are those listed in that table; D and trimming were worked out from the DNA. For this sample there are approximately 250,000 clones; roughly nine tenths appear just once. Of the sample, about 8.6% is held by the ten largest clones.

The rearranged segments are TRBV6-6 and TRBJ1-2, with the D gene call left open. Sequencing input: peripheral blood. This TCR was recovered from a man aged 35 to 55 with active or convalescent COVID-19. CDR3 reads: CASSHQDGGYTF. At the DNA level, the sequence is TGTGCCAGCAGCCACCAAGATGGCGGCTACACCTTC.